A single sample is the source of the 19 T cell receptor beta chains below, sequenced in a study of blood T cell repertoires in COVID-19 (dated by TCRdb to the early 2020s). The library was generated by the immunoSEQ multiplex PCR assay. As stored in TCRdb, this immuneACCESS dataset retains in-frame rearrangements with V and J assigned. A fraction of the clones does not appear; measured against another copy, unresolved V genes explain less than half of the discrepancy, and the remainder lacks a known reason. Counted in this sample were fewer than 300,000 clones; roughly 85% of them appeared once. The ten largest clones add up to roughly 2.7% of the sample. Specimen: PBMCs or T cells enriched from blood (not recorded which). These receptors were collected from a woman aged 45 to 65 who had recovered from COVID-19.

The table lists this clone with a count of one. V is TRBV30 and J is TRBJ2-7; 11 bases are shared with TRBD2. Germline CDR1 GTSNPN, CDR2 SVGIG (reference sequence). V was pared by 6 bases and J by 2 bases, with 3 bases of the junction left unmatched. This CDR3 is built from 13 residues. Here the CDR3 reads CACSSGGPYEQYF. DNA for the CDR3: TGTGCCTGCTCTAGCGGGGGGCCCTACGAGCAGTACTTC.

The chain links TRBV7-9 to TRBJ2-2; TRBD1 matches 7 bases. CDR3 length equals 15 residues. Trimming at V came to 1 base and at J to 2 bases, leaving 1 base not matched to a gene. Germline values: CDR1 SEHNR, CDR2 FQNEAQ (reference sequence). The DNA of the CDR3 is TGTGCCAGCAGCTTAGGACAGGGTAACACCGGGGAGCTGTTTTTT. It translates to CASSLGQGNTGELFF.

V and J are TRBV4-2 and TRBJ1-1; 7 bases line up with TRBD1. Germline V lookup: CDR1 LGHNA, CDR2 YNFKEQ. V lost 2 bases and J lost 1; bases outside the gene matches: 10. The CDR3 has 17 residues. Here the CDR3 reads CASSQRPGQATNTEAFF. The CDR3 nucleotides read TGTGCCAGCAGCCAACGGCCCGGACAGGCAACGAACACTGAAGCTTTCTTT.

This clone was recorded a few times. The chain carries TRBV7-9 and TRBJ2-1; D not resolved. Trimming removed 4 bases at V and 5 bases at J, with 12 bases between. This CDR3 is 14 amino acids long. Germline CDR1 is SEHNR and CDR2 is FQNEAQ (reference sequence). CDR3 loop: CASSSAVRNNEQFF. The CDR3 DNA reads TGTGCCAGCAGCTCCGCGGTCCGCAACAATGAGCAGTTCTTC.

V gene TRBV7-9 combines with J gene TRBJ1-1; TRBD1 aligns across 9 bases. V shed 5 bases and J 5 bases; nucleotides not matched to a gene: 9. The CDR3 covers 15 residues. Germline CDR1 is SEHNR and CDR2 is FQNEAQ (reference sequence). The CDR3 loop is CASSPRDRAGTEAFF. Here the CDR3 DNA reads TGTGCCAGCAGCCCCCGGGACAGGGCGGGGACTGAAGCTTTCTTT.

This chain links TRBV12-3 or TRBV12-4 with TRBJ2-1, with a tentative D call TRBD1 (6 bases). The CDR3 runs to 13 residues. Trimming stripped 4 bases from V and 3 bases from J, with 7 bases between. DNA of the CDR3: TGTGCCAGCAGTTGGACAGTCTACAATGAGCAGTTCTTC. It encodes CASSWTVYNEQFF.

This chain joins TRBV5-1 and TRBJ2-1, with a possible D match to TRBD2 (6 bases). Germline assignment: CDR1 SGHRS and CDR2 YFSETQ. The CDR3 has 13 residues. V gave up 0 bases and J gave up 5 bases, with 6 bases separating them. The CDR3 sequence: CASSLGGDNEQFF. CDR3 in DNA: TGCGCCAGCAGCTTGGGCGGGGACAATGAGCAGTTCTTC.

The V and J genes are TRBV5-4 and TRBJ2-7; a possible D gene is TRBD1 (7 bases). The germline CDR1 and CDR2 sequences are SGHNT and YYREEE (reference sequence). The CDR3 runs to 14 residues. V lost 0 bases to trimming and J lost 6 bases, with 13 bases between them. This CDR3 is CASSLGRGLVEQYF. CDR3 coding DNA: TGTGCCAGCAGCTTGGGGAGGGGGCTAGTCGAGCAGTACTTC.

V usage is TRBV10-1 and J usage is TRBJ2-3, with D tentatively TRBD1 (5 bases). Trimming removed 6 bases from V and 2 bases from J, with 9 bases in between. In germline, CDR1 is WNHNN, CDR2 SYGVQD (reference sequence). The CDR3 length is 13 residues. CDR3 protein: CASSVRDTDTQYF. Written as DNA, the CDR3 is TGCGCCAGCAGCGTCAGGGACACAGATACGCAGTATTTT.

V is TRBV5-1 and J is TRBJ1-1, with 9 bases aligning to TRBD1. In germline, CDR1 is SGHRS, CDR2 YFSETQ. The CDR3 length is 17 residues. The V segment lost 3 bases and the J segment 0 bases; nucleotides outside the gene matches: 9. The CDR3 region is CASSSGQGTHMNTEAFF. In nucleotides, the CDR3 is TGCGCCAGCAGCTCCGGACAGGGGACCCACATGAACACTGAAGCTTTCTTT.

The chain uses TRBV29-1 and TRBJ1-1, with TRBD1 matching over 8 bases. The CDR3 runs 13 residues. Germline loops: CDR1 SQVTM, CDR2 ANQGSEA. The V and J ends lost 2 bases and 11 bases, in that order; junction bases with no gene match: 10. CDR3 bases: TGCAGCGTTGAATTCGGACAGGGAATAGGCGCTTTCTTT. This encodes CSVEFGQGIGAFF.

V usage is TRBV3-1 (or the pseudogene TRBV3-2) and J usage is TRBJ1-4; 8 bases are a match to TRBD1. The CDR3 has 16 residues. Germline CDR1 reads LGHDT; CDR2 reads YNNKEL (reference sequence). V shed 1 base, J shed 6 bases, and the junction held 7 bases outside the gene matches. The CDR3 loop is CASSQGAGGFDEKLFF. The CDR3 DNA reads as TGTGCCAGCAGCCAAGGGGCAGGGGGCTTCGATGAAAAACTGTTTTTT.

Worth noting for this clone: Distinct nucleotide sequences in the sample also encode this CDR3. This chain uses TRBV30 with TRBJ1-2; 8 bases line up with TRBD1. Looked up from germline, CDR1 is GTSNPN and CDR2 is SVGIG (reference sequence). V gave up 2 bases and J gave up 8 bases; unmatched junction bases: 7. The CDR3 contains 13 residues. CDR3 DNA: TGTGCCTGGAGTCTCCAGGGGGCTAGGGGCTACACCTTC. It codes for CAWSLQGARGYTF.

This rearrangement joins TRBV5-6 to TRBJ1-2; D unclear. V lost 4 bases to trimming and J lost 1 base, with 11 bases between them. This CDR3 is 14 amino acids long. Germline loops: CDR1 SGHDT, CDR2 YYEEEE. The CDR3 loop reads CASSRRAGNYGYTF. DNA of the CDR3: TGTGCCAGCAGCCGGCGGGCCGGTAACTATGGCTACACCTTC.

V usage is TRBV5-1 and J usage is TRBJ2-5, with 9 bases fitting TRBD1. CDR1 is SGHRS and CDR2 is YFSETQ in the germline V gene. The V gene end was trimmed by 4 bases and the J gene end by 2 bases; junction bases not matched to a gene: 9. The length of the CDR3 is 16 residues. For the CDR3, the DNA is TGCGCCAGCAGCCCAGGGACAGGGTCACTACAAGAGACCCAGTACTTC. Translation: CASSPGTGSLQETQYF. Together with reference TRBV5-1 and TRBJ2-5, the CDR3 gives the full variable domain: KAGVTQTPRYLIKTRGQQVTLSCSPISGHRSVSWYQQTPGQGLQFLFEYFSETQRNKGNFPGRFSGRQFSNSRSEMNVSTLELGDSALYLCASSPGTGSLQETQYFGPGTRLLVL.

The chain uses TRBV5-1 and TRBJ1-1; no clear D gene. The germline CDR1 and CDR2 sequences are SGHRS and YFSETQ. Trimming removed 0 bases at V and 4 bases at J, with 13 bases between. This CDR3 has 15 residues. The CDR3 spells CASSLGSGIGTEAFF. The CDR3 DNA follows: TGCGCCAGCAGCTTGGGGTCGGGGATTGGCACTGAAGCTTTCTTT.

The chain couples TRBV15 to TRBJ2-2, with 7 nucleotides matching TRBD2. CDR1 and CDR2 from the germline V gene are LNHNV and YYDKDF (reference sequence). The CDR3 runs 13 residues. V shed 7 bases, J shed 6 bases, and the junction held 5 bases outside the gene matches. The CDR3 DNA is TGTGCCACCACGAGACTAGCATCCGGGGAGCTGTTTTTT. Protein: CATTRLASGELFF.

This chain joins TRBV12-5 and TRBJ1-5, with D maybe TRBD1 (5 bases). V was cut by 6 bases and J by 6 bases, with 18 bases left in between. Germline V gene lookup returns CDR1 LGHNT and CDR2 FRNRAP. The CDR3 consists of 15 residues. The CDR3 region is CASGSAYGGIQPQHF. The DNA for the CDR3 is TGTGCTAGTGGCTCGGCGTACGGGGGGATTCAGCCCCAGCATTTT.

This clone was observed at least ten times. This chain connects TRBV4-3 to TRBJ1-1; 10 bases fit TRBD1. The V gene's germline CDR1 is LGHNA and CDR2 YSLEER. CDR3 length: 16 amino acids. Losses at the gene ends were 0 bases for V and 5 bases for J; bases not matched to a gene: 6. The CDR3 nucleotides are TGCGCCAGCAGCCAAGATCTCGGGACAGGGGAAACTGAAGCTTTCTTT. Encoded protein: CASSQDLGTGETEAFF.